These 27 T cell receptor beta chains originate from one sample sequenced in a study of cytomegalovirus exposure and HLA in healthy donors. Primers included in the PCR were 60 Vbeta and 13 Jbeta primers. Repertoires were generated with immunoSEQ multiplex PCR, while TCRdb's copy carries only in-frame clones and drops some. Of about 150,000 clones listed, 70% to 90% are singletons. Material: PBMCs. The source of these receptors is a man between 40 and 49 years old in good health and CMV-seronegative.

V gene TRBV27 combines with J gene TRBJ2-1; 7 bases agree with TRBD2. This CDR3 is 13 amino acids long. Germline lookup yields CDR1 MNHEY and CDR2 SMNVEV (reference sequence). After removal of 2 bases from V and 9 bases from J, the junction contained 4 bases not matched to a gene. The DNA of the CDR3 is TGTGCCAGCAGTTTAGGACTAGACCTTGAGCAGTTCTTC. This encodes CASSLGLDLEQFF.

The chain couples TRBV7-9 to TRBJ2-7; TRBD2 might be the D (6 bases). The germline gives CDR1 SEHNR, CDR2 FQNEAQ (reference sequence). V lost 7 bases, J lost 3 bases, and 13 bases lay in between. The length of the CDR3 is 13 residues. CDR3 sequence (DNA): TGTGCCAGCAAGGGGCAGGGAGGCTACGAGCAGTACTTC. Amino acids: CASKGQGGYEQYF. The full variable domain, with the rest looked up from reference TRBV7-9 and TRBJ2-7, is DTGVSQNPRHKITKRGQNVTFRCDPISEHNRLYWYRQTLGQGPEFLTYFQNEAQLEKSRLLSDRFSAERPKGSFSTLEIQRTEQGDSAMYLCASKGQGGYEQYFGPGTRLTVT.

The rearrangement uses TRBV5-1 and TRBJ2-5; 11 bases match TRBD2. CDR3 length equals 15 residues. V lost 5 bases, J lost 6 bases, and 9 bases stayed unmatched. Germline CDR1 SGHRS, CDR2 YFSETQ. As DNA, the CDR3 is TGCGCCAGCAGGGACGGGACTAGCGGCTCCCAGACCCAGTACTTC. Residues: CASRDGTSGSQTQYF.

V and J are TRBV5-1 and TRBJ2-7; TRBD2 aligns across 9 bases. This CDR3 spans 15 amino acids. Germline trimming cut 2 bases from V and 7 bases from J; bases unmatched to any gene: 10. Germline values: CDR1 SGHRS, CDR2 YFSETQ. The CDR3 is CASSFEGGLASEQYF. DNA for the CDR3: TGCGCCAGCAGCTTCGAGGGTGGACTAGCGAGTGAGCAGTACTTC.

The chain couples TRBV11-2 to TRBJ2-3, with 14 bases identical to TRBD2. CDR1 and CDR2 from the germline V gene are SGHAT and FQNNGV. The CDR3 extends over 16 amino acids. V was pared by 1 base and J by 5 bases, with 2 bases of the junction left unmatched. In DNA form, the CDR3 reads TGTGCCAGCAGCTTAGTAGGACTAGCGGGGGGAGATACGCAGTATTTT. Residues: CASSLVGLAGGDTQYF.

DNA of the CDR3: TGTGCCACCAGCAGAGATGCAGGGTTCTCTGGGGCCAACGTCCTGACTTTC. Encoded protein: CATSRDAGFSGANVLTF. This rearrangement joins TRBV15 to TRBJ2-6; D is possibly TRBD1 (5 bases). Trimming left V 0 bases short and J 0 bases short, with 9 bases between. The germline CDR1 and CDR2 sequences are LNHNV and YYDKDF (reference sequence). The CDR3 covers 17 residues.

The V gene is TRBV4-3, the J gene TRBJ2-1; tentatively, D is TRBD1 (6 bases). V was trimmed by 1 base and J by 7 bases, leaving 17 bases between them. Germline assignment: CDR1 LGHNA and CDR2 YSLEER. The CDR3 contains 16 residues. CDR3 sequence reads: CASSQARGITGNEQFF. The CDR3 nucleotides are TGCGCCAGCAGCCAAGCCCGGGGTATAACAGGGAATGAGCAGTTCTTC.

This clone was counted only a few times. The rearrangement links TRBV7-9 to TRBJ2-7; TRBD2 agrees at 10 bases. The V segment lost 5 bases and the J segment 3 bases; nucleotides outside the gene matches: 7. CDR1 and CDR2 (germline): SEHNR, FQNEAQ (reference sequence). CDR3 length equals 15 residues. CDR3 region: CASSNSLAGFYEQYF. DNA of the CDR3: TGTGCCAGCAGCAACTCACTAGCGGGATTCTACGAGCAGTACTTC.

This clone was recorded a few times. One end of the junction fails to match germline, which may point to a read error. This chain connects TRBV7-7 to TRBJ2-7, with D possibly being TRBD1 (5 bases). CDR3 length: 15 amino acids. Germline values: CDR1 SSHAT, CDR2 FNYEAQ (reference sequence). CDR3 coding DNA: TGTGCTAGCAGCTTAGCCACAGGACCTAACTACGAGCAGTACTTC. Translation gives CASSLATGPNYEQYF.

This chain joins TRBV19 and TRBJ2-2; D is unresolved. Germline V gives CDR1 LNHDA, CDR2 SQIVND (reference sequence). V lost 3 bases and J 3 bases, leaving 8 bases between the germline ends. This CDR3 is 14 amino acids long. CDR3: CASSIQTYTGELFF. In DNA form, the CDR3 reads TGTGCCAGTAGTATTCAGACTTACACCGGGGAGCTGTTTTTT.

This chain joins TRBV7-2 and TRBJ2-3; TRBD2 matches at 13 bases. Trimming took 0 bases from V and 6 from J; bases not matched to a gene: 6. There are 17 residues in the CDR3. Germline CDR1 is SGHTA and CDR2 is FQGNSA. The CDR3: CASSLATSGGAGDTQYF. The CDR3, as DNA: TGTGCCAGCAGCTTAGCCACTAGCGGGGGGGCGGGGGATACGCAGTATTTT.

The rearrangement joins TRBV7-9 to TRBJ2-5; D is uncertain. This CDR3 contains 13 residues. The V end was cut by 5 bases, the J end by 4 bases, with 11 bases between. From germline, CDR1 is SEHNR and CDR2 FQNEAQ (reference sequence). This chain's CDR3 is CASSTQVGETQYF. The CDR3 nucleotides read TGTGCCAGCAGCACCCAGGTTGGAGAGACCCAGTACTTC.

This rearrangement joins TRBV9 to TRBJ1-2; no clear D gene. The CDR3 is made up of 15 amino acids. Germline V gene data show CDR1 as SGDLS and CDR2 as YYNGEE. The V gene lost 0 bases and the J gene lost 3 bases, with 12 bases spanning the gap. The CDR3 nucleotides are TGTGCCAGCAGCGTAGGGTCCGGCGGGTACTATGGCTACACCTTC. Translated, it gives CASSVGSGGYYGYTF.

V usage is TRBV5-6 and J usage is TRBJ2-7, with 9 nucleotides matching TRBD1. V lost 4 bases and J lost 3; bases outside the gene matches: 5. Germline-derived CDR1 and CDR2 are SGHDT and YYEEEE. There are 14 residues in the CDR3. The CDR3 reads CASSSTGGFYEQYF. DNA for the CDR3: TGTGCCAGCAGCAGTACAGGGGGCTTCTACGAGCAGTACTTC.

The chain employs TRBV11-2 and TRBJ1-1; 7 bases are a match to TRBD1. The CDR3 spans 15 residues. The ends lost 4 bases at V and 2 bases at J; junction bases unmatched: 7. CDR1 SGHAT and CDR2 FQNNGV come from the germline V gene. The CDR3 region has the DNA TGTGCCAGCAGCTCCTGGGACAGAATCAACACTGAAGCTTTCTTT. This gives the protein CASSSWDRINTEAFF. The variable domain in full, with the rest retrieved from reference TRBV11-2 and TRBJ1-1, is EAGVAQSPRYKIIEKRQSVAFWCNPISGHATLYWYQQILGQGPKLLIQFQNNGVVDDSQLPKDRFSAERLKGVDSTLKIQPAKLEDSAVYLCASSSWDRINTEAFFGQGTRLTVV.

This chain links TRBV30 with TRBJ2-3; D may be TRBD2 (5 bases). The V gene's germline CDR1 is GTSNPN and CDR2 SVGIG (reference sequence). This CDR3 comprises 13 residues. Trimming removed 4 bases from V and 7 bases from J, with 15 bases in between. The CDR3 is CAWNEVGVNTQYF. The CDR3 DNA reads TGTGCCTGGAACGAGGTGGGAGTGAATACGCAGTATTTT.

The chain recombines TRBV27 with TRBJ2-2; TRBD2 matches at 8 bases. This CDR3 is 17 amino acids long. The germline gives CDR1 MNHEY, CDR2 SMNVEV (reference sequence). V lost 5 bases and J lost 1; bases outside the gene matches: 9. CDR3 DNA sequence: TGTGCCAGCAGTCAAACTAGCGGAATTGGGAACACCGGGGAGCTGTTTTTT. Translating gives CASSQTSGIGNTGELFF.

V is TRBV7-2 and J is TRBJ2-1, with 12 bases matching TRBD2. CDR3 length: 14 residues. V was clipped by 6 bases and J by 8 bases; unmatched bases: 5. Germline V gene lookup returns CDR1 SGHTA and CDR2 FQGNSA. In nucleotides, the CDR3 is TGTGCCAGCAGTCTAGCGGGGGGGACCGATGAGCAGTTCTTC. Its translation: CASSLAGGTDEQFF.

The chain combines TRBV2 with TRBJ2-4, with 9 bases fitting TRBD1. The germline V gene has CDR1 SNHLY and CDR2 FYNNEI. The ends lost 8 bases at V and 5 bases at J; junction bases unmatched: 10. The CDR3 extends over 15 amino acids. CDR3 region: CASWGTGTGQNIQYF. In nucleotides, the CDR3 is TGTGCCAGCTGGGGAACCGGGACAGGGCAAAACATTCAGTACTTC.

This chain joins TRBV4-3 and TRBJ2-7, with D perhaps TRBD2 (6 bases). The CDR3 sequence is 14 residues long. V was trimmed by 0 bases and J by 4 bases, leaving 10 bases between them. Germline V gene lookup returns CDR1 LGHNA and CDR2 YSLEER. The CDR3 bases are TGCGCCAGCAGCCAAGAGAGGGCGGGGTACGAGCAGTACTTC. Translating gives CASSQERAGYEQYF.

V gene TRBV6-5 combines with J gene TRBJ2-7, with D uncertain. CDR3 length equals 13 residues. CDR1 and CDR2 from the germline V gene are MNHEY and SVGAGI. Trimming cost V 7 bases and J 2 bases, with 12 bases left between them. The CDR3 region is CASNPRNTYEQYF. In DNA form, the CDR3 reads TGTGCCAGCAACCCAAGAAACACCTACGAGCAGTACTTC.

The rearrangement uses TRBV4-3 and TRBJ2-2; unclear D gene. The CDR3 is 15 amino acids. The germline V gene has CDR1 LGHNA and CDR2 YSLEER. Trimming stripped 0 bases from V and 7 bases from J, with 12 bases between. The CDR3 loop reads CASSQDAAAYGELFF. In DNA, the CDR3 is TGCGCCAGCAGCCAAGATGCGGCGGCGTACGGGGAGCTGTTTTTT.

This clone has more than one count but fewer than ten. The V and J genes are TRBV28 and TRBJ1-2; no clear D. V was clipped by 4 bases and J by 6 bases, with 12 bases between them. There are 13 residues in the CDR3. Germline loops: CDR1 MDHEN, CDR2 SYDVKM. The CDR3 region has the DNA TGTGCCAGCAGTTCCATTACCGAGGATGGCTACACCTTC. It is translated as CASSSITEDGYTF.

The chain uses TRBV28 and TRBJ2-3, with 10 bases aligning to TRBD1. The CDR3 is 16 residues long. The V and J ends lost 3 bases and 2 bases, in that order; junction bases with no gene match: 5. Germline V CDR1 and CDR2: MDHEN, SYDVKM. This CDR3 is CASSFPGQGYTDTQYF. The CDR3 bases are TGTGCCAGCAGTTTTCCGGGACAGGGGTACACAGATACGCAGTATTTT.

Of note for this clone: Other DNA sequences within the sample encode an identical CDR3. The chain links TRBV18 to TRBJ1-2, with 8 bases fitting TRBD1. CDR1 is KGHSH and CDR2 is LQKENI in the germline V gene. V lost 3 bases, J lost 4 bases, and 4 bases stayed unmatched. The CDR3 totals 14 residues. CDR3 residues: CASSPGQGSYGYTF. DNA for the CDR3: TGTGCCAGCTCACCTGGACAGGGAAGCTATGGCTACACCTTC.

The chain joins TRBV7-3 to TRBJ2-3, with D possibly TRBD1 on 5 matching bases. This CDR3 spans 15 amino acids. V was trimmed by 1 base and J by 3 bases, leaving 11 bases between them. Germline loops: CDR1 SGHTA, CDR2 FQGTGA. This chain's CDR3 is CASSLKRGGTDTQYF. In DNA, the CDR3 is TGTGCCAGCAGCTTAAAAAGGGGTGGGACAGATACGCAGTATTTT.

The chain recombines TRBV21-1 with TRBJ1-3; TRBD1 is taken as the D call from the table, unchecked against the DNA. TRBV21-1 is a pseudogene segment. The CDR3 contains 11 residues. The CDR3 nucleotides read TGTGCCAGCAGCAAGGGACAGGGGAAAATCTTT. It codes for CASSKGQGKIF.